This is a list of T cell receptor beta chains from one sample in a study of cytomegalovirus exposure and HLA in healthy donors. Here immunoSEQ multiplex PCR was the method, and the copy in TCRdb shows in-frame clones only, minus some. The table has about 160,000 clones, 82% seen once. The source material was PBMCs. These receptor sequences come from a girl aged 2-10 years in good health and CMV-seropositive. Each CDR3 is given with its conserved first and last residue. D genes are given only for firm matches. Clone size appears in some rows only: once, few, many, or a class for an expanded clone.

>TRBV4-1|.|TRBJ2-1|.
CASSHIGGNEQFF
TGCGCCAGCAGCCACATTGGGGGGAATGAGCAGTTCTTC
>TRBV6-1|TRBD2|TRBJ2-4|.
CASSEGLAVQNIQYF
TGTGCCAGCAGTGAGGGACTAGCGGTTCAAAACATTCAGTACTTC
>TRBV30|.|TRBJ1-1|.
CACEDSMNTEAFF
TGTGCCTGTGAGGACAGTATGAACACTGAAGCTTTCTTT
>TRBV5-1|TRBD2|TRBJ2-7|.
CASSSGTTSYEQYF
TGCGCCAGCTCCAGTGGGACTACCTCCTACGAGCAGTACTTC
>TRBV28|.|TRBJ1-5|.
CASGLNPQHF
TGTGCCAGCGGCCTTAATCCCCAGCATTTT
>TRBV5-1|.|TRBJ1-4|.
CASSLAATNEKLFF
TGCGCCAGCAGCTTGGCCGCAACTAATGAAAAACTGTTTTTT
>TRBV19|.|TRBJ2-2|.
CASSKRQNTGELFF
TGTGCCAGTAGTAAGAGACAGAACACCGGGGAGCTGTTTTTT
>TRBV10-3|.|TRBJ2-6|.
CAISVFVPSAASGANVLTF
TGTGCCATCAGTGTTTTCGTCCCGAGTGCGGCCTCTGGGGCCAACGTCCTGACTTTC
>TRBV5-1|TRBD1|TRBJ1-2|.
CASSPGQGENYGYTF
TGCGCCAGCAGCCCAGGACAGGGGGAGAACTATGGCTACACCTTC
>TRBV5-1|TRBD1|TRBJ2-1|.
CASKQLWTGADEQFF
TGCGCCAGCAAACAACTATGGACAGGGGCAGATGAGCAGTTCTTC
>TRBV19|TRBD1|TRBJ1-1|.
CASSRDRLNTEAFF
TGTGCCAGTAGTAGGGACAGGCTGAACACTGAAGCTTTCTTT
>TRBV5-4|.|TRBJ2-3|.
CASSLQRASTDTQYF
TGTGCCAGCAGCTTACAGCGGGCTAGCACAGATACGCAGTATTTT
>TRBV5-1|TRBD1|TRBJ2-1|.
CASSFRDRLVDEQFF
TGCGCCAGCAGCTTCAGGGACAGGTTGGTCGATGAGCAGTTCTTC
>TRBV18|.|TRBJ2-7|.
CASSPQSNEQYF
TGTGCCAGCTCACCACAGAGTAACGAGCAGTACTTC
>TRBV6-4|TRBD1|TRBJ2-5|.
CASSTGTGGQETQYF
TGTGCCAGCAGTACAGGGACAGGGGGCCAAGAGACCCAGTACTTC
>TRBV6-5|.|TRBJ1-4|.
CASSHRQEYQLFF
TGTGCCAGCAGTCATCGACAGGAATATCAACTGTTTTTT
>TRBV27|.|TRBJ1-1|few
CASSLSEVMNTEAFF
TGTGCCAGCAGTTTATCAGAGGTGATGAACACTGAAGCTTTCTTT
>TRBV7-9|.|TRBJ1-3|once
CASSLLTFRTLSGNTIYF
TGTGCCAGCAGCCTTCTGACTTTCCGGACACTCTCTGGAAACACCATATATTTT
>TRBV6-5|TRBD2|TRBJ2-1|.
CASSGLAGGNEQFF
TGTGCCAGCAGTGGACTAGCGGGAGGCAATGAGCAGTTCTTC
>TRBV7-9|TRBD2|TRBJ2-7|.
CASSLSGSSYEQYF
TGTGCCAGCAGCTTGAGCGGGAGCTCCTACGAGCAGTACTTC